This entry describes one TCR beta chain. This clone's antigen is unknown. Per-base quality was not reported, and no clone a single base away is much larger than it. The cysteine opens and the phenylalanine closes a CDR3 of 15 amino acids. Only CDR3 DNA is held: 45 bases, read in frame from base 1. According to the germline V gene, CDR1 reads SGHTA and CDR2 reads FQGNSA. V was cut back by 1 base and J by 3 bases, leaving a gap of 13 bases between them. Amplification of TCR beta CDR3 regions was carried out from RNA transcripts. For the first round of RT-PCR on the TCR CDR3, the HTBI primer set was used together with the Qiagen OneStep RT-PCR kit. Libraries were constructed in a second round of multiplex PCR, after which size selection and purification were performed. Libraries were sequenced paired-end with 100 bp reads on an Illumina HiSeq2000. As for how the authors treated the data: SOAPnuke was used to process the raw data, with reads discarded if the reads contained adapters or uncalled bases, had a mean Phred below 15, or lacked an exact constant-primer or identifier match. COPE v1.2.5 was used to merge high-quality paired reads, and clonotypes were defined as unique nucleotide sequences. Clonotypes were aligned to IMGT TRBV, TRBD and TRBJ reference segments using MiTCR v1.1. Analysis was restricted to V-J combinations with a frequency above 0.0001, which covered roughly 99% of repertoires. A TCS score was defined as the ratio of F50 (clonal expansion) to E x V (chaos), with BLOSUM62-based TCRdist applied between CDR3 peptides within each V-J. Welch's t-statistics and random forest reduced roughly 530 V-J features to 10 to 15, which were used in a naive Bayes classifier (R e1071). The Morisita-Horn index was used to measure how similar the thyroid and blood repertoires were. TCRdb took the public reads, trimmed them with fastp at Q25, ran MiXCR for clone calling and kept in-frame beta chains. A single entry per CDR3 protein holds the most common genes and DNA from its merged rows. These V and J calls rely on TCRdb rather than the paper's analysis. The sample table holds more than 500,000 distinct CDR3 sequences, of which under 60% were seen once. The top ten constitute roughly 20% of the sample.

This entry comes from a study of T cells in Graves' hyperthyroidism and ophthalmopathy (dated by TCRdb to about 2019). Regarding the study in general: TCR V-J signatures able to tell the groups apart were searched for in a discovery cohort of about a hundred patients, of whom roughly 42 had Graves' ophthalmopathy and roughly 59 had stable Graves' hyperthyroidism. Whether ophthalmopathy could be predicted prospectively was tested in an independent validation cohort made up of approximately 19 hyperthyroidism patients plus 17 patients who later progressed to ophthalmopathy. The 75 to 100 discovery patients were randomly split 7:3 into training and test sets. The study also compared thyroid tissue and blood T-cell repertoires from roughly 6 Graves' hyperthyroidism patients. After sampling, hyperthyroidism patients received methimazole starting at 30 mg daily, and ophthalmopathy patients received high-dose intravenous methylprednisolone. TCR Vbeta CDR3 sequencing of 120 to 150 peripheral blood samples (roughly 41 ophthalmopathy, 70 to 85 hyperthyroidism and approximately 17 progressor patients) is reported in the paper. Summary of the overall study and its limitations: A 13 V-J signature model separated ophthalmopathy from stable hyperthyroidism, with around 91% sensitivity and 81.08% specificity in cross-validation and 80%/75% in testing. Blood samples also contained most of the expanded thyroid clonotypes (frequency above 0.001), which suggests that blood repertoires may reflect thyroid immune responses. In validation, the model predicted progression to ophthalmopathy with 60% to 71% sensitivity and about 72% specificity, a median of 6.5 months before onset. Sample size was not statistically predetermined, and investigators were not blinded to group allocation.

Any patient with an uncontrolled infection, another autoimmune disease, pregnancy or lactation was excluded. Clinical symptoms, serum thyroxine and TRAb, thyroid ultrasound, and orbital computed tomography formed the basis for the diagnoses. Trizol reagent was used to extract total RNA, and RNA quality was then checked on an Agilent 2100 Bioanalyzer. The sequence came from an adult woman with Graves' disease, either hyperthyroidism or ophthalmopathy (not recorded which). Recombination joined TRBV7-2 with TRBJ2-7, with the D call tentatively TRBD1 or TRBD2, each fitting 5 bases. Material for sequencing was peripheral blood or thyroid tissue (not recorded which). The CDR3 reads as follows: CASSLEDRGYYEQYF. The DNA is TGTGCCAGCAGCTTAGAAGACAGAGGGTACTACGAGCAGTACTTC.